Sequencing of this T cell receptor (beta chain) was carried out in a study of memory CD4+ T cells and cytomegalovirus serostatus (dated by TCRdb to about 2019). About the full investigation: The cohort comprised 35 or so healthy Belgian adults, 9 CMV seropositive and 24 CMV seronegative. To replicate a published TCR-based CMV serostatus classifier, the researchers sequenced the CD4+ memory TCRbeta repertoires of a Belgian cohort whose cytomegalovirus serostatus was known.

With regard to this clone: Its antigen is currently not known. Base-call qualities are not available, and no considerably larger clone is one nucleotide away.

Genomic DNA was extracted from sorted cells with the Quick-DNA Microprep Kit. Amplification of TCRbeta DNA was done with the immunoSEQ hsTCRbeta kit, following the protocol from the manufacturer. TCRbeta libraries were sequenced on an Illumina MiSeq instrument. The authors' analysis ran thus. After out-of-frame sequences were removed, millions of distinct TCRbeta sequences remained, averaging around 61,000 per individual. Each individual was scored by the count of around 160 previously reported CMV-associated TCRbeta sequences and the total productive distinct TCRbeta count. A beta-binomial model was reimplemented in Python, and scikit-learn random forests with default parameters were trained on data from the US cohort. On the Belgian cohort, classifier performance was reported as the median AUC, along with percentile confidence intervals, across 10,000 bootstrap iterations. TCRdb retrieved this table from immuneACCESS and kept in-frame rearrangements only. Not all clones are present; in checked studies, unresolved V genes account for under half, and no reason is known for the remainder. D and trimming were read from the DNA, whereas the V and J calls and clone size are those reported in that table. The sample yields around 44,000 clones; just under 80% were counted once. Around 0.5% of the sample belongs to the ten largest clones.

What the work shows at the level of the full study, not this receptor alone: For CMV serostatus prediction, a median bootstrapped AUC of 0.95 was reached with the original framework, and a median bootstrapped AUC of roughly 0.9 was reached with a US-trained random forest. The results were read as suggesting that the CMV-associated TCR signature is, for the most part, present in the CD4+ memory repertoire. Of around 160 previously reported CMV-associated TCRbeta sequences, about 72 appeared in the CD4+ memory repertoires, each in one to five individuals. The original-framework classifier achieved a median bootstrapped AUC of approximately 0.96 with a 95% CI of 0.76-1.00 on the Belgian cohort. Unlike the original study, which covered naive and memory CD4+ and CD8+ populations, the Belgian study sequenced only CD4+CD45RO+ memory cells.

Via the germline V gene, CDR1 is SGHTS and CDR2 YDEGEE. The CDR3 has 17 amino acids, counting the end cysteine and phenylalanine. Left in the record is the CDR3 DNA by itself, 51 bases read in frame from the first base. Trimmed from V: 2 bases; trimmed from J: 5 bases; junction bases lacking a gene match: 10. A FACSAria II was used to sort memory CD4+ T cells, defined as single viable CD3+CD4+CD8-CD45RO+ cells. To determine CMV serostatus, a Roche Elecsys assay was used that detects serum IgG against CMV pp150, pp28, p38 and p52. Following thawing, total CD4+ T cells were enriched through positive selection using CD4 magnetic microbeads. Samples originated from another study that specifically interrogated the CD4+ T cell memory repertoire. Peripheral blood mononuclear cells were isolated and cryopreserved according to standard operating procedures, and serum was kept at -80 degrees C. The staining relied on CD3-PerCP (BW264/56), CD4-APC (RPA-T4), CD45RO-PE (UCHT1) and CD8-Pacific Orange (3B5) antibodies, and Sytox blue was used to exclude non-viable cells.

The sequence derives from an adult in good health and CMV-seronegative. The specimen sequenced was memory CD4+ T cells from blood. This chain is built from TRBV5-8 and TRBJ1-4; 9 junctional bases match TRBD1. The sequenced DNA is TGTGCCAGCAGCTTAGGGGCTGGGACAGGGAAAAATGAAAAACTGTTTTTT. This codes for CASSLGAGTGKNEKLFF. Where the CDR3 stops, the reference TRBV5-8 and TRBJ1-4 genes take over; the full variable domain is EAGVTQSPTHLIKTRGQQATLRCSPISGHTSVYWYQQALGLGLQFLLWYDEGEERNRGNFPPRFSGRQFPNYSSELNVNALELEDSALYLCASSLGAGTGKNEKLFFGSGTQLSVL.